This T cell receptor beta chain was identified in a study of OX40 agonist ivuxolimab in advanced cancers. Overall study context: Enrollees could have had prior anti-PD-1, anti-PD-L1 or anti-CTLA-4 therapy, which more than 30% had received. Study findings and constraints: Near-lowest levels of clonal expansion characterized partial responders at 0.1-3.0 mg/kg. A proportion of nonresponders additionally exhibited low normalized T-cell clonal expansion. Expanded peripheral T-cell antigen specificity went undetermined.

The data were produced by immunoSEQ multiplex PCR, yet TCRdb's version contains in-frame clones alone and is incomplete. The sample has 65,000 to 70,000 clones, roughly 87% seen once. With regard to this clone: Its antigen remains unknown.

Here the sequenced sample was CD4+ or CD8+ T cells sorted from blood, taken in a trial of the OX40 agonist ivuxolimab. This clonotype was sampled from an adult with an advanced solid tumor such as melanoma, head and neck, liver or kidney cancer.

CDR3 sequence reads: CASSQGNAGGGYGYTF. The DNA for the CDR3 is TGTGCCAGCAGCCAAGGGAATGCAGGGGGCGGCTATGGCTACACCTTC. The chain is built from TRBV5-4 and TRBJ1-2; 8 bases map to TRBD1. V was clipped by 4 bases and J by 4 bases; unmatched bases: 12. The V gene's germline CDR1 is SGHNT and CDR2 YYREEE (reference sequence). The CDR3 covers 16 residues.